These 14 T cell receptor beta chains came from one sample sequenced in a study of T cell repertoires in cytomegalovirus infection. The antigens for these receptors are not known. TCRdb processed the reads anew with MiXCR; each CDR3 protein has one entry. Of hundreds of thousands of distinct CDR3 sequences listed, 32% were seen once; the top ten hold 9.5% to 15%. The sample consisted of cultured CD8+ T cells from PBMCs, taken from culture after CMV antigen stimulation. These receptors all come from a human donor in good health (CMV status not recorded). Some clones in this sample may be carry-over from other donors' samples.

This chain joins TRBV7-3 and TRBJ2-1, with 8 bases identical to TRBD1. Unmatched junction bases numbered 5, after V lost 3 bases and J lost 4 bases. The CDR3 has 15 amino acids. Looked up from germline, CDR1 is SGHTA and CDR2 is FQGTGA. CDR3 amino acids: CASSLTGDRYNEQFF. CDR3 sequence (DNA): TGTGCCAGCAGCTTGACAGGGGACAGGTACAATGAGCAGTTCTTC.

The chain links TRBV9 to TRBJ1-2; perhaps TRBD1 as D (6 bases). The V and J ends lost 2 bases and 4 bases respectively, with 18 bases between them. The CDR3 extends over 16 amino acids. Germline CDR1 reads SGDLS; CDR2 reads YYNGEE. The CDR3 loop reads CASSVSGGSRGYGYTF. CDR3 in DNA: TGTGCCAGCAGCGTCTCTGGGGGATCCAGGGGCTATGGCTACACCTTC.

This rearrangement joins TRBV4-1 to TRBJ2-2; D unresolved. Trimming shortened V by 0 bases and J by 5 bases, and 13 bases separated the two germline ends. The CDR3 length is 16 residues. CDR1 and CDR2 from the germline V gene are MGHRA and YSYEKL. CDR3 sequence: CASSQEGFLRTGELFF. In DNA, the CDR3 is TGCGCCAGCAGCCAAGAGGGCTTCCTGAGGACCGGGGAGCTGTTTTTT.

V gene TRBV12-5 combines with J gene TRBJ1-2; tentative D call: TRBD1 (5 bases). The V end was cut by 2 bases, the J end by 0 bases, with 13 bases between. CDR3 length equals 16 residues. Germline V gives CDR1 LGHNT, CDR2 FRNRAP. The CDR3 spells CASGLYGRGSNYGYTF. CDR3 coding DNA: TGTGCTAGTGGTTTGTACGGGAGGGGATCTAACTATGGCTACACCTTC.

Remarks on this clonotype: A much larger clonotype is one base distant, so this may be a read error. V usage is TRBV7-6 and J usage is TRBJ2-1, with D unclear. This CDR3 comprises 14 residues. Germline CDR1 SGHVS, CDR2 FNYEAQ. The CDR3 DNA reads TGTGCCGGCAGCTTAGGTTTTGTGATAGGCGAGCAGTTCTTC. It yields the protein CAGSLGFVIGEQFF.

This clonotype showed up just a few times. This chain uses TRBV12-3 or TRBV12-4 with TRBJ1-2; 7 bases match TRBD1. V shed 6 bases and J 0 bases; nucleotides not matched to a gene: 10. The CDR3 spans 16 residues. The CDR3 spells CASSPRDRTSNYGYTF. CDR3 DNA: TGTGCCAGCAGCCCACGGGACAGAACCTCTAACTATGGCTACACCTTC.

This chain links TRBV2 with TRBJ2-1; 7 bases match TRBD1. From germline, CDR1 is SNHLY and CDR2 FYNNEI. CDR3 length equals 15 residues. V lost 8 bases to trimming and J lost 4 bases; unmatched junction nucleotides: 11. The CDR3 sequence: CASPSRDSLYNEQFF. The DNA of the CDR3 is TGTGCCAGCCCGAGTAGGGACAGTCTGTACAATGAGCAGTTCTTC.

This chain links TRBV10-1 with TRBJ2-7; D unresolved. Per germline, CDR1 WNHNN and CDR2 SYGVQD (reference sequence). This CDR3 has 13 amino acids. Trimming left V 4 bases short and J 5 bases short, with 12 bases between. CDR3 loop: CASSVSVSHEQYF. CDR3 sequence (DNA): TGCGCCAGCAGTGTATCGGTTTCTCACGAGCAGTACTTC.

This clonotype has at least ten counts. This chain uses TRBV7-8 with TRBJ1-3; D ambiguous. The CDR3 runs 16 residues. The V and J ends lost 2 bases and 2 bases respectively, with 13 bases between them. The germline V gene has CDR1 SGHVS and CDR2 FQNEAQ. The CDR3 bases are TGTGCCAGCAGCTTATCGTTGTCCCGCCCTGGAAACACCATATATTTT. Amino acid sequence: CASSLSLSRPGNTIYF.

CDR3 sequence reads: CASSPSQGGREKLFF. CDR3 coding DNA: TGTGCCAGCAGCCCAAGCCAGGGGGGGCGGGAAAAACTGTTTTTT. J is TRBJ1-4 and V is TRBV6-6; 7 bases fit TRBD1. There are 15 residues in the CDR3. Per germline, CDR1 MNHNY and CDR2 SVGAGI (reference sequence). V lost 6 bases to trimming and J lost 8 bases; unmatched junction nucleotides: 12.

This chain links TRBV10-3 with TRBJ2-7; D perhaps matches TRBD2 (6 bases). This CDR3 has 13 amino acids. Germline-derived CDR1 and CDR2 are ENHRY and SYGVKD. The V end lost 7 bases, the J end lost 7 bases, and 17 bases lay between the germline ends. The CDR3 DNA sequence: TGTGCCATCAAGACGGGGGTGGAAGGGGAGCAGTACTTC. Its protein product is CAIKTGVEGEQYF.

V usage is TRBV6-1 and J usage is TRBJ1-2; possibly TRBD1 for D (6 bases). The V end lost 5 bases, the J end lost 8 bases, and 12 bases lay between the germline ends. CDR1 MNHNS and CDR2 SASEGT come from the germline V gene. The CDR3 is made up of 12 amino acids. CDR3 residues: CASSPYREGYTF. Here the CDR3 DNA reads TGTGCCAGCAGTCCATACAGGGAAGGCTACACCTTC.

This clonotype was detected only once. V usage is TRBV4-3 and J usage is TRBJ2-1; 9 bases fit TRBD1. This CDR3 is 15 amino acids long. Germline V gene data show CDR1 as LGHNA and CDR2 as YSLEER. Germline trimming cut 1 base from V and 3 bases from J; bases unmatched to any gene: 1. CDR3 nucleotide sequence: TGCGCCAGCAGCCAAGGGGACAGGGACTACAATGAGCAGTTCTTC. This translates into CASSQGDRDYNEQFF.

This clonotype was counted between two and nine times. This chain links TRBV12-3 or TRBV12-4 with TRBJ2-7; a possible D gene is TRBD2 (7 bases). This CDR3 region has 15 residues. The V end was cut by 1 base, the J end by 3 bases, with 13 bases between. For the CDR3, the DNA is TGTGCCAGCAGTTTAGGGGGGGGACATCGCTACGAGCAGTACTTC. This gives the protein CASSLGGGHRYEQYF.